A selection of T cell receptor beta chains follows, all from one sample in a study of breast tumors, draining lymph nodes, adjacent tissues. TCRdb re-called the multiplex PCR reads through MiXCR, storing one row per CDR3 protein. Of about 230,000 distinct CDR3 sequences listed, about 32% are singletons. Input material: axillary lymph node tissue. The receptors shown here come from a female donor with breast cancer. Some clones in this sample may be carry-over from other donors' samples. Each CDR3 is given with its conserved first and last residue. The D gene is left open where the match is weak. Size values are once, few and many counts, or a class for expanded clones, and some rows have none.

cdr3_nt: TGCAGTTACGGACTAGCGATCCCAGATACGCAGTATTTT; cdr3_aa: CSYGLAIPDTQYF; j_call: TRBJ2-3; v_call: TRBV20-1; clone_size: many; d_call: TRBD2
cdr3_nt: TGCAGCTGGGCTCGGACAGGGGGCCACTACGAGCAGTACTTC; cdr3_aa: CSWARTGGHYEQYF; j_call: TRBJ2-7; v_call: TRBV29-1; clone_size: NA; d_call: TRBD1
cdr3_nt: TGTGCCAGCAGTGAAGTGGATACGCAGTATTTT; cdr3_aa: CASSEVDTQYF; j_call: TRBJ2-3; v_call: TRBV2; clone_size: many; d_call: NA
cdr3_nt: TGTGCCAGCAGTTTCGGGACGTCGACAGTCAATGAGCAGTTCTTC; cdr3_aa: CASSFGTSTVNEQFF; j_call: TRBJ2-1; v_call: TRBV27; clone_size: NA; d_call: NA
cdr3_nt: TGTGCCAGCAGTTACTCAAATCCCCTAATCGGGACGGGAGGGCAGAATGAGCAGTATTTT; cdr3_aa: CASSYSNPLIGTGGQNEQYF; j_call: TRBJ2-3; v_call: TRBV6-5; clone_size: NA; d_call: TRBD2
cdr3_nt: TGCGCCAGCAGCGCAAGGAATGAAAAACTGTTTTTT; cdr3_aa: CASSARNEKLFF; j_call: TRBJ1-4; v_call: TRBV5-1; clone_size: NA; d_call: NA
cdr3_nt: TGTGCCAGCAGCCCTTTGGGAGGGACGAATACGCAGTATTTT; cdr3_aa: CASSPLGGTNTQYF; j_call: TRBJ2-3; v_call: TRBV11-2; clone_size: many; d_call: TRBD2
cdr3_nt: TGTGCCAGCAGCTTGGGCAGGGGGACCTACGAGCAGTACTTC; cdr3_aa: CASSLGRGTYEQYF; j_call: TRBJ2-7; v_call: TRBV7-9; clone_size: many; d_call: TRBD1
cdr3_nt: TGTGCCAGCAGCCCCCTTAGCGGACTACCCCCCTACGAGCAGTACTTC; cdr3_aa: CASSPLSGLPPYEQYF; j_call: TRBJ2-7; v_call: TRBV7-9; clone_size: many; d_call: NA
cdr3_nt: TGTGCCAGCAGCTTCAGGACAGGGACGTTTTCCTACGAGCAGTACTTC; cdr3_aa: CASSFRTGTFSYEQYF; j_call: TRBJ2-7; v_call: TRBV5-4; clone_size: few; d_call: TRBD1
cdr3_nt: TGTGCCAGCAGGTCAGGGTACACCGGGGAGCTGTTTTTT; cdr3_aa: CASRSGYTGELFF; j_call: TRBJ2-2; v_call: TRBV2; clone_size: NA; d_call: NA
cdr3_nt: TGTGCCAGCAGCTTAGATGCGGGAGCTGCCCGGACGAATCAGCCCCAGCATTTT; cdr3_aa: CASSLDAGAARTNQPQHF; j_call: TRBJ1-5; v_call: TRBV7-2; clone_size: NA; d_call: NA
cdr3_nt: NA; cdr3_aa: CSVGLYFCASSPTVRAEAFF; j_call: TRBJ1-1; v_call: TRBV29-1; clone_size: NA; d_call: NA
cdr3_nt: TGTGCCAGCAGCTGGGACAGCTCCTACGAGCAGTACTTC; cdr3_aa: CASSWDSSYEQYF; j_call: TRBJ2-7; v_call: TRBV6-5; clone_size: many; d_call: TRBD1
cdr3_nt: TGTGCCAGCAGCGTAGGGGCGGGAACGGGCAATGAGCAGTTCTTC; cdr3_aa: CASSVGAGTGNEQFF; j_call: TRBJ2-1; v_call: TRBV9; clone_size: many; d_call: NA
cdr3_nt: TGTGCCAGCAGTGAAAGACAGGGGGCAAATGAGCAGTTCTTC; cdr3_aa: CASSERQGANEQFF; j_call: TRBJ2-1; v_call: TRBV2; clone_size: NA; d_call: TRBD1
cdr3_nt: TGCAGTGCTAGAGCAGGCGGGAGGGCTCCCCGCGAGCAGTACTTC; cdr3_aa: CSARAGGRAPREQYF; j_call: TRBJ2-7; v_call: TRBV20-1; clone_size: many; d_call: TRBD2
cdr3_nt: TGTGCCAGCAGCCGACTAGCCCAAGAGACCCAGTACTTC; cdr3_aa: CASSRLAQETQYF; j_call: TRBJ2-5; v_call: TRBV7-9; clone_size: many; d_call: TRBD2
cdr3_nt: TGCGCCAGCAGCCTCAGTCGGGGGAACACTGAAGCTTTCTTT; cdr3_aa: CASSLSRGNTEAFF; j_call: TRBJ1-1; v_call: TRBV5-1; clone_size: many; d_call: NA
cdr3_nt: TGTGCCAGCAGCGTGGGACAGGGAAACACCATATATTTT; cdr3_aa: CASSVGQGNTIYF; j_call: TRBJ1-3; v_call: TRBV4-2; clone_size: many; d_call: TRBD1
cdr3_nt: TGTGCCAGCAGGCAAGATGGACAGACCCAAGGAAACACCATATATTTT; cdr3_aa: CASRQDGQTQGNTIYF; j_call: TRBJ1-3; v_call: TRBV3-1; clone_size: NA; d_call: NA
cdr3_nt: TGCGCCAGCAGCTTGGGGCACAATGAGCAGTTCTTC; cdr3_aa: CASSLGHNEQFF; j_call: TRBJ2-1; v_call: TRBV5-1; clone_size: many; d_call: NA
cdr3_nt: TGTGCCATCAGTGATGGACTAGGGGTAAAGACCCAGTACTTC; cdr3_aa: CAISDGLGVKTQYF; j_call: TRBJ2-5; v_call: TRBV10-3; clone_size: NA; d_call: TRBD2
cdr3_nt: TGTGCCACCAGCAGAGATGGAGGATCCGGGGAGCTGTTTTTT; cdr3_aa: CATSRDGGSGELFF; j_call: TRBJ2-2; v_call: TRBV15; clone_size: NA; d_call: NA
cdr3_nt: TGTGCCAGCAGTAACCCCGGGAAAACCCTCCACTTT; cdr3_aa: CASSNPGKTLHF; j_call: TRBJ1-6; v_call: TRBV12-3/TRBV12-4; clone_size: many; d_call: NA
cdr3_nt: TGTGCCAGCACCCCCATTATCACGGAGACCCAGTACTTC; cdr3_aa: CASTPIITETQYF; j_call: TRBJ2-5; v_call: TRBV27; clone_size: many; d_call: NA
cdr3_nt: TGTGCCAGCAGTCATACCGGGACTAGCGACAATGAGCAGTTCTTC; cdr3_aa: CASSHTGTSDNEQFF; j_call: TRBJ2-1; v_call: TRBV27; clone_size: NA; d_call: TRBD2
cdr3_nt: TGTGCCAGCAGTGACAGGGGTAATTCACCCCTCCACTTT; cdr3_aa: CASSDRGNSPLHF; j_call: TRBJ1-6; v_call: TRBV25-1; clone_size: many; d_call: NA
cdr3_nt: TGTGCCAGCAGCTTAGATCTCGGGACTAGCGGGATCTACGAGCAGTACTTC; cdr3_aa: CASSLDLGTSGIYEQYF; j_call: TRBJ2-7; v_call: TRBV11-3; clone_size: many; d_call: TRBD2
cdr3_nt: TGTGCCAGCAGACCCCACAGGGAGCGGGTCAATCAGCCCCAGCATTTT; cdr3_aa: CASRPHRERVNQPQHF; j_call: TRBJ1-5; v_call: TRBV6-1; clone_size: few; d_call: NA
cdr3_nt: TGTGCCAGCAGCTTAGATCCCGGGGCCAACGTCCTGACTTTC; cdr3_aa: CASSLDPGANVLTF; j_call: TRBJ2-6; v_call: TRBV7-3; clone_size: NA; d_call: NA
cdr3_nt: TGTGCCAGCAGCTTGGTTGCGGGAGGTCACAATGAGCAGTTCTTC; cdr3_aa: CASSLVAGGHNEQFF; j_call: TRBJ2-1; v_call: TRBV5-8; clone_size: many; d_call: TRBD2
cdr3_nt: TGCGCCAGCAGCCGGACAGGGGGCTCCTCTGGAAACACCTTC; cdr3_aa: CASSRTGGSSGNTF; j_call: TRBJ1-2; v_call: TRBV5-1; clone_size: NA; d_call: TRBD1
cdr3_nt: TGTGCCATCAGTGAGTCGCTTCCAGGGGCTGAGAATGAGCAGTTCTTC; cdr3_aa: CAISESLPGAENEQFF; j_call: TRBJ2-1; v_call: TRBV10-3; clone_size: NA; d_call: NA
cdr3_nt: TGTGCCAGCAGTGAAAGGGGACTAGCGGGAGGAGTCACAGATACGCAGTATTTT; cdr3_aa: CASSERGLAGGVTDTQYF; j_call: TRBJ2-3; v_call: TRBV6-1; clone_size: many; d_call: TRBD2
cdr3_nt: TGTGCCAGCAGTCAGCGCGGACTTGGTGAAAAACTGTTTTTT; cdr3_aa: CASSQRGLGEKLFF; j_call: TRBJ1-4; v_call: TRBV27; clone_size: NA; d_call: NA
cdr3_nt: TGTGCCAGCAGCTTAGGGGGGGCTACATCGGCTTTCTTT; cdr3_aa: CASSLGGATSAFF; j_call: TRBJ1-1; v_call: TRBV11-2; clone_size: once; d_call: NA
cdr3_nt: TGTGCCAGCAGCTTAGTTTTGGCTAGCGGGTTCTATGAGCAGTTCTTC; cdr3_aa: CASSLVLASGFYEQFF; j_call: TRBJ2-1; v_call: TRBV7-9; clone_size: many; d_call: TRBD2
cdr3_nt: TGTGCCAGCAGTCGATCTAGGGGTCTGGGAGAGACCCAGTACTTC; cdr3_aa: CASSRSRGLGETQYF; j_call: TRBJ2-5; v_call: TRBV6-2/TRBV6-3; clone_size: many; d_call: NA
cdr3_nt: TGCAGTGCTAGGAAACCGGGACAGGGATCCCATGGCTACACCTTC; cdr3_aa: CSARKPGQGSHGYTF; j_call: TRBJ1-2; v_call: TRBV20-1; clone_size: many; d_call: TRBD1
cdr3_nt: TGTGCCAGCGAAGATATGGGGGCTTTCTTT; cdr3_aa: CASEDMGAFF; j_call: TRBJ1-1; v_call: TRBV12-3/TRBV12-4; clone_size: many; d_call: NA
cdr3_nt: TGTGCCAGCAGCTTAGGGTTCACCGGGGAGCTGTTTTTT; cdr3_aa: CASSLGFTGELFF; j_call: TRBJ2-2; v_call: TRBV11-2; clone_size: many; d_call: NA
cdr3_nt: TGTGCCAGCAGGCCTTGGGGAGGAGAGACCCAGTACTTC; cdr3_aa: CASRPWGGETQYF; j_call: TRBJ2-5; v_call: TRBV27; clone_size: many; d_call: NA
cdr3_nt: TGCGCCAGCAGCCCCACAACCACGAAACACGAGACCCAGTACTTC; cdr3_aa: CASSPTTTKHETQYF; j_call: TRBJ2-5; v_call: TRBV5-1; clone_size: few; d_call: NA
cdr3_nt: TGTGCCAGCAGCGTAGCCCCGGACTTCAACAATGGGCAGTTCTTC; cdr3_aa: CASSVAPDFNNGQFF; j_call: TRBJ2-1; v_call: TRBV9; clone_size: few; d_call: NA
cdr3_nt: TGTGCCAGCAGTTTCTTGGCAAGCAAACTGTTTTTT; cdr3_aa: CASSFLASKLFF; j_call: TRBJ1-4; v_call: TRBV28; clone_size: many; d_call: NA
cdr3_nt: TGCGCCAGCAGCCTACAGGGATCTGGAAACACCATATATTTT; cdr3_aa: CASSLQGSGNTIYF; j_call: TRBJ1-3; v_call: TRBV4-1; clone_size: many; d_call: NA
cdr3_nt: TGCGCCAGCAGTCGAAGTAGCGGGAGGGCCAACGAGCAGTACTTC; cdr3_aa: CASSRSSGRANEQYF; j_call: TRBJ2-7; v_call: TRBV5-1; clone_size: many; d_call: TRBD2
cdr3_nt: TGTGCCTGGACCAGGACTAGCGGGGGCGAGACCTTC; cdr3_aa: CAWTRTSGGETF; j_call: TRBJ1-2; v_call: TRBV30; clone_size: NA; d_call: NA
cdr3_nt: TGTGCCAAACACCCGCGGGTGGGGCAAGAGACCCAGTACTTC; cdr3_aa: CAKHPRVGQETQYF; j_call: TRBJ2-5; v_call: TRBV5-8; clone_size: many; d_call: NA
cdr3_nt: TGTGCCAGTAGCTCCCCGGGACAGGCAAATCAGCCCCAGCATTTT; cdr3_aa: CASSSPGQANQPQHF; j_call: TRBJ1-5; v_call: TRBV19; clone_size: many; d_call: TRBD1
cdr3_nt: TGTGCCAGCAGCGCAGAAACTAGCACAGATACGCAGTATTTT; cdr3_aa: CASSAETSTDTQYF; j_call: TRBJ2-3; v_call: TRBV9; clone_size: many; d_call: NA
cdr3_nt: TGTGCCAGCAGCCCGGGGACTAGCGGGTTACCAATCGGGAATGAGCAGTTCTTC; cdr3_aa: CASSPGTSGLPIGNEQFF; j_call: TRBJ2-1; v_call: TRBV7-8; clone_size: NA; d_call: TRBD2
cdr3_nt: TGCGCCAGCAGCTTTACCGTCACAGATACGCAGTATTTT; cdr3_aa: CASSFTVTDTQYF; j_call: TRBJ2-3; v_call: TRBV5-1; clone_size: many; d_call: NA
cdr3_nt: TGCAGCGTAAACTTAGCGGGAGGGAGAGAGACCCAGTACTTC; cdr3_aa: CSVNLAGGRETQYF; j_call: TRBJ2-5; v_call: TRBV29-1; clone_size: NA; d_call: TRBD2
cdr3_nt: TGCGCCAGCAGTTCGAAGACGACAGGGGGGGGGGTCTACAATGAGCAGTTCTTC; cdr3_aa: CASSSKTTGGGVYNEQFF; j_call: TRBJ2-1; v_call: TRBV10-2; clone_size: many; d_call: TRBD1
cdr3_nt: TGTGCCAGCAGTTTACAGGGCGAGACCCAGTACTTC; cdr3_aa: CASSLQGETQYF; j_call: TRBJ2-5; v_call: TRBV6-5; clone_size: many; d_call: NA
cdr3_nt: TGCAGTGCTAGAGATCTGGGCAGGGAGGGCTCCGAGCATTTT; cdr3_aa: CSARDLGREGSEHF; j_call: TRBJ1-5; v_call: TRBV20-1; clone_size: NA; d_call: NA
cdr3_nt: TGTGCCAGCAGTCAGTGGGGTGGCCGACTTTGGAGCACAGATACGCAGTATTTT; cdr3_aa: CASSQWGGRLWSTDTQYF; j_call: TRBJ2-3; v_call: TRBV6-1; clone_size: many; d_call: NA